These 8 T cell receptor beta chains came from one sample sequenced in a study of human T cells and chemical hapten exposure. The time point was: healthy volunteer bleed at 2 weeks. Total RNA was isolated from unfractionated whole blood. TCRdb passed the RACE reads through MiXCR, listing each CDR3 protein once. The table lists roughly 100,000 distinct CDR3 sequences, around 9% of them singletons. The source material was whole blood. These receptors were obtained from a female donor in good health. Some clones in this sample may be carry-over from other donors' samples.

V is TRBV23-1 and J is TRBJ2-4; D gene uncertain. TRBV23-1 carries the ORF label, with uncertain function. This CDR3 comprises 16 residues. Trimming stripped 2 bases from V and 0 bases from J, with 11 bases between. The CDR3 DNA reads TGCGCCAGCAGTCAAGGCAGATTCCTAGCCAAAAACATTCAGTACTTC. Protein product: CASSQGRFLAKNIQYF.

This clonotype was counted between two and nine times. This chain uses TRBV7-9 with TRBJ1-6; D ambiguous. Trimming pared 5 bases from V and 6 bases from J, leaving 17 bases between. In germline, CDR1 is SEHNR, CDR2 FQNEAQ (reference sequence). CDR3 size: 16 residues. CDR3 in DNA: TGTGCCAGCAGCGCTAGAACCGGGAGGGTTAATTCACCCCTCCACTTT. Translated, it gives CASSARTGRVNSPLHF. Based on the CDR3 plus reference TRBV7-9 and TRBJ1-6, the full variable domain is DTGVSQNPRHKITKRGQNVTFRCDPISEHNRLYWYRQTLGQGPEFLTYFQNEAQLEKSRLLSDRFSAERPKGSFSTLEIQRTEQGDSAMYLCASSARTGRVNSPLHFGNGTRLTVT.

This sequence joins TRBV5-1 and TRBJ2-6, with TRBD2 matching 7 bases. This CDR3 comprises 16 residues. Germline V gene sequence: CDR1 SGHRS, CDR2 YFSETQ. Trimming took 1 base from V and 4 from J; bases not matched to a gene: 5. The CDR3 bases are TGCGCCAGCAGCTTGCCCAGCGGGATCGGGGCCAACGTCCTGACTTTC. Translating gives CASSLPSGIGANVLTF.

V usage is TRBV7-2 and J usage is TRBJ2-7; D might be TRBD1 (6 bases). V lost 1 base, J lost 10 bases, and 11 bases lay in between. The CDR3 has 12 amino acids. CDR1 and CDR2 (germline): SGHTA, FQGNSA. The CDR3 sequence is CASSLVQGLQYF. CDR3 in DNA: TGTGCCAGCAGCTTAGTGCAGGGGCTCCAGTACTTC.

This rearrangement joins TRBV15 to TRBJ2-1, with no clear D. CDR1 and CDR2 from the germline V gene are LNHNV and YYDKDF (reference sequence). The CDR3 runs to 12 residues. V lost 0 bases, J lost 14 bases, and 11 bases lay in between. CDR3 region: CATSRDLADKFF. CDR3 nucleotide sequence: TGTGCCACCAGCAGAGATCTGGCTGATAAGTTCTTC.

This clonotype was picked up many times. The chain uses TRBV6-5 and TRBJ1-1; D perhaps matches TRBD1 (6 bases). The CDR3 sequence is 13 residues long. The ends were cut back, 5 bases at V and 1 base at J, with 8 bases in the middle. Germline CDR1 and CDR2: MNHEY and SVGAGI. CDR3 DNA sequence: TGTGCCAGCAGTCGCAGGGGGAACACTGAAGCTTTCTTT. This encodes CASSRRGNTEAFF.

Turning to this clonotype: Mismatch with germline at one junction end may stem from a read error. The V and J genes are TRBV10-3 and TRBJ2-7; D not certain. The germline V gene encodes CDR1 ENHRY and CDR2 SYGVKD. The CDR3 length is 13 residues. CDR3 sequence (DNA): TGTGCCATCAGTGATTCGAGCCTCCCAGAGAAGGACTTC. Amino acid sequence: CAISDSSLPEKDF.

This clonotype was counted many times. The chain is built from TRBV7-3 and TRBJ1-3; D gene unclear. Trimming took 3 bases from V and 0 from J, leaving 3 bases between them. Per germline, CDR1 SGHTA and CDR2 FQGTGA. The CDR3 totals 13 residues. CDR3 coding DNA: TGTGCCAGCAGCTTCAACTCTGGAAACACCATATATTTT. Its translation is CASSFNSGNTIYF.